This T cell receptor beta chain was captured by sequencing in a study of CD8+ T cells in alopecia areata. The sample's treatment: oral pan-JAK inhibitor, 5-10 mg twice daily. From alopecia areata patients, lesional scalp punch biopsies and peripheral blood were collected. Points from the study as a whole: Higher clonality and more expanded CD8+ clones appeared in lesional than normal scalp.

The authors extracted RNA and reverse transcribed it into cDNA as the sequencing template. Data came from immunoSEQ multiplex PCR; TCRdb stores just in-frame clones and leaves some out. Of approximately 280,000 clones listed, 58% are singletons. Germline lookup yields CDR1 KGHSH and CDR2 LQKENI. The V and J ends lost 5 bases and 4 bases respectively, with 12 bases between them. This CDR3 has 13 amino acids. The table lists this clone with many counts. The target antigen is unknown. The receptor was derived from a human donor with alopecia areata. Material: CD4+ T cells sorted from blood, obtained at week 24, from a patient treated with tofacitinib. This chain joins TRBV18 and TRBJ2-7; D gene unclear. The CDR3: CASSASGSYEQYF. The CDR3 DNA reads TGTGCCAGCTCAGCCTCGGGTTCTTACGAGCAGTACTTC.